Below are 16 T cell receptor beta chains sequenced from a single sample in a study of immune evolution from preneoplasia to lung adenocarcinoma (dated by TCRdb to 2020 to 2022). The library relied on the immunoSEQ multiplex PCR assay. In TCRdb, the immuneACCESS table is reduced to in-frame sequences with V and J assigned. These tables do not hold every clone; where another copy was compared, an unresolved V gene accounts for under half, and the others remain unexplained. In this sample the table shows about 16,000 clones, approximately 86% of which occur a single time. The ten largest clones capture 2% to 3% of the sample. Sequences were obtained from FFPE invasive lung adenocarcinoma tissue. This specimen's cell subset or site label, per the study, means: frankly invasive lung adenocarcinoma (ADC). These receptors were collected from a person aged 70 to 85 with invasive lung adenocarcinoma.

In this sample, this clone turned up once. The gene calls are TRBV19 and TRBJ1-2; tentative D call: TRBD1 (6 bases). Germline values: CDR1 LNHDA, CDR2 SQIVND (reference sequence). The CDR3 has 15 residues. The V and J ends lost 10 bases and 0 bases respectively, with 18 bases between them. CDR3 residues: CATLKPGTSNYGYTF. The CDR3 region has the DNA TGTGCCACCCTAAAGCCCGGGACATCTAACTATGGCTACACCTTC.

The chain is built from TRBV4-1 and TRBJ2-3, with D tentatively TRBD2 (5 bases). CDR1 and CDR2 (germline): MGHRA, YSYEKL. The CDR3 spans 14 residues. The ends were cut back, 4 bases at V and 4 bases at J, with 12 bases in the middle. The CDR3 spells CASSPSPRADTQYF. For the CDR3, the DNA is TGCGCCAGCAGCCCGAGTCCGAGGGCAGATACGCAGTATTTT.

V is TRBV30 and J is TRBJ1-1; maybe TRBD1 (5 bases). Germline V lookup: CDR1 GTSNPN, CDR2 SVGIG (reference sequence). The germline V and J ends were trimmed by 0 bases and 8 bases, with 13 bases remaining between them. The CDR3 loop spans 13 amino acids. CDR3 DNA: TGTGCCTGGAGTGTAGGGGTGACCCCCGAAGCTTTCTTT. It codes for CAWSVGVTPEAFF.

Concerning this clone itself: The sample has other DNA sequences that encode this CDR3 too. The gene calls are TRBV5-1 and TRBJ1-5; D perhaps matches TRBD1 (5 bases). The V end was cut by 2 bases, the J end by 1 base, with 10 bases between. The CDR3 covers 15 residues. CDR1 SGHRS and CDR2 YFSETQ come from the germline V gene. CDR3 in DNA: TGCGCCAGCAGCTTAAGCGGGGGGAGCAATCAGCCCCAGCATTTT. Translation: CASSLSGGSNQPQHF.

The J gene is TRBJ2-1, the V gene TRBV20-1; D is ambiguous. V dropped 0 bases and J dropped 7 bases, with 1 base sitting between them. CDR1 is DFQATT, CDR2 SNEGSKA, per germline (reference sequence). This CDR3 is built from 10 residues. DNA for the CDR3: TGCAGTGCTAGAGAAAATGAGCAGTTCTTC. Its translation is CSARENEQFF.

The rearrangement joins TRBV6-5 to TRBJ2-7, with D perhaps TRBD2 (5 bases). Trimming pared 5 bases from V and 2 bases from J, leaving 7 bases between. The CDR3 covers 12 residues. CDR1 and CDR2 from the germline V gene are MNHEY and SVGAGI. The CDR3, as DNA: TGTGCCAGCAGTGGGGAGCCCTACGAGCAGTACTTC. Amino acids: CASSGEPYEQYF.

The J gene is TRBJ2-2, the V gene TRBV5-1; D call uncertain. The CDR3 sequence is 15 residues long. V lost 4 bases, J lost 1 base, and 11 bases lay in between. Germline-derived CDR1 and CDR2 are SGHRS and YFSETQ. The CDR3 DNA reads as TGCGCCAGCAGCCCCAGCAACTTGAACACCGGGGAGCTGTTTTTT. Translated: CASSPSNLNTGELFF.

The chain couples TRBV18 to TRBJ1-1; perhaps TRBD1 as D (6 bases). V was clipped by 3 bases and J by 0 bases, with 14 bases between them. The length of the CDR3 is 16 residues. Germline V CDR1 and CDR2: KGHSH, LQKENI. DNA for the CDR3: TGTGCCAGCTCACCCCTCGGCCAGGGGTTGAACACTGAAGCTTTCTTT. Protein: CASSPLGQGLNTEAFF.

V is TRBV1 and J is TRBJ2-1. TRBV1 is classified as a pseudogene. CDR3 size: 14 residues. CDR3 residues: CTSSHLKSYNEQFF. The CDR3 nucleotides read TGCACCAGCAGCCACTTGAAGTCCTACAATGAGCAGTTCTTC.

The chain couples TRBV7-3 to TRBJ2-7; D ambiguous. Looked up from germline, CDR1 is SGHTA and CDR2 is FQGTGA. Trimming cost V 6 bases and J 6 bases, with 21 bases left between them. The CDR3 is 15 residues long. CDR3 in DNA: TGTGCCAGCAGAGAACCTACAAGCCCGGGCGCCGAGCAGTACTTC. It specifies CASREPTSPGAEQYF.

This chain joins TRBV28 and TRBJ1-1, with D possibly TRBD1 on 6 matching bases. The germline V gene has CDR1 MDHEN and CDR2 SYDVKM. This CDR3 spans 16 amino acids. V dropped 6 bases and J dropped 1 base, with 18 bases sitting between them. As DNA, the CDR3 is TGTGCCAGCAGCTTCTTCGAACGGGGGCAGAACACTGAAGCTTTCTTT. Amino acids: CASSFFERGQNTEAFF.

The V gene is TRBV5-4, the J gene TRBJ2-2; D unclear. CDR1 is SGHNT, CDR2 YYREEE, per germline (reference sequence). The CDR3 sequence is 15 residues long. V lost 6 bases and J 0 bases, leaving 12 bases between the germline ends. CDR3 sequence reads: CASNPAAPNTGELFF. CDR3 nucleotide sequence: TGTGCCAGCAACCCCGCTGCCCCGAACACCGGGGAGCTGTTTTTT.

This chain joins TRBV5-1 and TRBJ1-1; 9 bases fit TRBD1. Germline V gene lookup returns CDR1 SGHRS and CDR2 YFSETQ. This CDR3 is 13 amino acids long. V was clipped by 1 base and J by 12 bases; unmatched bases: 7. The CDR3 DNA sequence: TGCGCCAGCAGCTTGCTCCGGGACAGGGAATCTTTCTTT. Translation: CASSLLRDRESFF.

This clone was observed a single time. The chain links TRBV19 to TRBJ2-1; D is uncertain. Germline lookup yields CDR1 LNHDA and CDR2 SQIVND (reference sequence). With 10 bases removed from V and 0 bases from J, the gap between germline ends came to 13 bases. CDR3 length: 14 amino acids. The CDR3 here is CATADRSSYNEQFF. The CDR3 bases are TGTGCCACCGCGGACCGAAGCTCCTACAATGAGCAGTTCTTC.

This clone has just a few counts. The J gene is TRBJ2-7, the V gene TRBV29-1; maybe TRBD1 (6 bases). The CDR3 loop spans 12 amino acids. Germline CDR1 SQVTM, CDR2 ANQGSEA. Trimming left V 5 bases short and J 0 bases short, with 8 bases between. CDR3 protein: CSVRDNSYEQYF. The CDR3 region has the DNA TGCAGCGTTCGGGACAACTCCTACGAGCAGTACTTC.

The rearrangement uses TRBV9 and TRBJ2-2; D is possibly TRBD2 (6 bases). V was trimmed by 0 bases and J by 4 bases, leaving 10 bases between them. This CDR3 region has 15 residues. Germline values: CDR1 SGDLS, CDR2 YYNGEE. CDR3 DNA sequence: TGTGCCAGCAGCGTAGGTGGGACTCCCACCGGGGAGCTGTTTTTT. The encoded protein is CASSVGGTPTGELFF.